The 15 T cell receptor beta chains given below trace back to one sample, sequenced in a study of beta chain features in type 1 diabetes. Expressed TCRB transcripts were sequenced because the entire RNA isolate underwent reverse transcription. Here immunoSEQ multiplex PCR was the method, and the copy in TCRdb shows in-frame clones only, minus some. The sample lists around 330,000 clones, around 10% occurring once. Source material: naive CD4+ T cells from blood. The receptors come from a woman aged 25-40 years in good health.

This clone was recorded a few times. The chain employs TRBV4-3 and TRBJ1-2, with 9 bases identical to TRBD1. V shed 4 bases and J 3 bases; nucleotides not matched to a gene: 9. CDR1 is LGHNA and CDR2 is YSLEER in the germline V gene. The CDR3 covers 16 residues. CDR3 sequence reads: CASSRLGTGYYYGYTF. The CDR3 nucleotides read TGCGCCAGCAGCCGATTAGGGACAGGGTACTACTATGGCTACACCTTC.

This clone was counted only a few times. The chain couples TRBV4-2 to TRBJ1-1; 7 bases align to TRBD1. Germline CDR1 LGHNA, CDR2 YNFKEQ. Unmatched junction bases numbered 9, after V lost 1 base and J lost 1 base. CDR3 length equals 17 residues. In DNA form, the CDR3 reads TGTGCCAGCAGCCAAGTCGACAGGGAAGAATGGAACACTGAAGCTTTCTTT. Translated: CASSQVDREEWNTEAFF.

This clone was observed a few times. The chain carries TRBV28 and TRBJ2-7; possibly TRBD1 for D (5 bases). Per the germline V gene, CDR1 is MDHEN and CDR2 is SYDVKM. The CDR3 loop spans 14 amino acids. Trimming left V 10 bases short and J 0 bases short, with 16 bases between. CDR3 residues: CAIAIRATSYEQYF. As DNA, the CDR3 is TGTGCCATCGCAATCAGGGCTACCTCCTACGAGCAGTACTTC.

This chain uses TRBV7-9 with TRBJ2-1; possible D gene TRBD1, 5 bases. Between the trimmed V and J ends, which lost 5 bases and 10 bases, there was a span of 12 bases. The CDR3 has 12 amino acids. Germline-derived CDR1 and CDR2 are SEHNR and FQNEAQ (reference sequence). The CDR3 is CASSNTGQEQFF. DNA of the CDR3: TGTGCCAGCAGCAACACAGGACAAGAGCAGTTCTTC.

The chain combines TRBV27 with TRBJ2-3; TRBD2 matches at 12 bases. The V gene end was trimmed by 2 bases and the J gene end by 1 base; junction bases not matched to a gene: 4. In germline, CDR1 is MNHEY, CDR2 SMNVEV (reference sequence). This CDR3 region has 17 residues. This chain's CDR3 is CASSLLSSGRGTDTQYF. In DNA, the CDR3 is TGTGCCAGCAGTTTACTCTCTAGCGGGAGGGGCACAGATACGCAGTATTTT.

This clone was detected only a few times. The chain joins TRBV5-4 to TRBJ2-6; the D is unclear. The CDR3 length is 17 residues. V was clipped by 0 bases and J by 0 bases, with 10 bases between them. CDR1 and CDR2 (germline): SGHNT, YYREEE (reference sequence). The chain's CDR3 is CASSLDPGYSGANVLTF. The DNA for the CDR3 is TGTGCCAGCAGCTTGGACCCCGGTTACTCTGGGGCCAACGTCCTGACTTTC.

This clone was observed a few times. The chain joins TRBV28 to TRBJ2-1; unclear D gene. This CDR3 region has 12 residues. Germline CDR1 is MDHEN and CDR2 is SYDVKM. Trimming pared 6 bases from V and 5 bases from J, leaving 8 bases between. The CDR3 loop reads CASRAVDNEQFF. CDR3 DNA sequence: TGTGCCAGCAGGGCGGTAGACAATGAGCAGTTCTTC.

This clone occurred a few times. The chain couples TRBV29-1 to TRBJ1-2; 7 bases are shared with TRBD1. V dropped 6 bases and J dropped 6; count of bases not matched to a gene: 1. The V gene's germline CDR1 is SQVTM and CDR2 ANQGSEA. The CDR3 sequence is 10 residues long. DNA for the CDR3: TGCAGCGTAGGACAGGATGGCTACACCTTC. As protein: CSVGQDGYTF.

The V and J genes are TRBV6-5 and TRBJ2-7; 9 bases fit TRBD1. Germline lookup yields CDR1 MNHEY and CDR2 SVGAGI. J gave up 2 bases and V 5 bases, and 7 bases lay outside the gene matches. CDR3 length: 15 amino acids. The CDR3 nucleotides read TGTGCCAGCAGTAACACGGGACAGGGCCCCTACGAGCAGTACTTC. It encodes CASSNTGQGPYEQYF.

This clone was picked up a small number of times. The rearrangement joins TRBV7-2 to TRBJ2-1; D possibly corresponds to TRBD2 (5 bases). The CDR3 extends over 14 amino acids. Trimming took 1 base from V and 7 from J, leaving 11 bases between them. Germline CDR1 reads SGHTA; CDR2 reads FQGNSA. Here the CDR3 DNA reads TGTGCCAGCAGCTTAGGAATGACGGGGAATGAGCAGTTCTTC. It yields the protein CASSLGMTGNEQFF.

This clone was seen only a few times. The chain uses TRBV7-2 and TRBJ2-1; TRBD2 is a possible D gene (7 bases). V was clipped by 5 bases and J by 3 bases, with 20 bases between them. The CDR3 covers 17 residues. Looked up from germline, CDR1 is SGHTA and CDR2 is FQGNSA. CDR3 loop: CASSPRGRAPYYNEQFF. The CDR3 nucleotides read TGTGCCAGCAGCCCGAGGGGGAGGGCCCCCTACTACAATGAGCAGTTCTTC.

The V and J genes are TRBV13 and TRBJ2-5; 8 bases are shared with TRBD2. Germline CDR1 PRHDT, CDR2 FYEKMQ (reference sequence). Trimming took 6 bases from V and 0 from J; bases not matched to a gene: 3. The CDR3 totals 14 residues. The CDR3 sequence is CASRPGRDQETQYF. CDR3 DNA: TGTGCCAGCAGACCCGGGAGGGACCAAGAGACCCAGTACTTC. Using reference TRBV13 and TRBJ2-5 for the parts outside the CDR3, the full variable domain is AAGVIQSPRHLIKEKRETATLKCYPIPRHDTVYWYQQGPGQDPQFLISFYEKMQSDKGSIPDRFSAQQFSDYHSELNMSSLELGDSALYFCASRPGRDQETQYFGPGTRLLVL.

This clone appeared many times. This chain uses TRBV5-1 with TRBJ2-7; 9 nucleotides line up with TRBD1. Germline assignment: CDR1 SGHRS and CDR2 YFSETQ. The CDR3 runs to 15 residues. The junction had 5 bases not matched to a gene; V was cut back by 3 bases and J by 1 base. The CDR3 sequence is CASSSPGQGSYEQYF. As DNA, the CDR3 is TGCGCCAGCAGCTCCCCGGGACAGGGTTCCTACGAGCAGTACTTC.

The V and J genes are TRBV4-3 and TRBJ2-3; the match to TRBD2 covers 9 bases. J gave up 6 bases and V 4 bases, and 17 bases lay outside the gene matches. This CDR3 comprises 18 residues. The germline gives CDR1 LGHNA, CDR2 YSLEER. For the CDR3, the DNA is TGCGCCAGCAGCCCTACCCCCGGGCTAGCGGGGCGTGGGGATACGCAGTATTTT. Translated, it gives CASSPTPGLAGRGDTQYF.

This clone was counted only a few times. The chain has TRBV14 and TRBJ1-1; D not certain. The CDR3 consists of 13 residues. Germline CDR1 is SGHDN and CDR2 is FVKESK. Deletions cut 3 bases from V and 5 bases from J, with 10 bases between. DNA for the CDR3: TGTGCCAGCAGCCAGAGTGGAGGGACTGAAGCTTTCTTT. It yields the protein CASSQSGGTEAFF.